This is a list of T cell receptor beta chains from one sample in a study of CD8+ T cells in alopecia areata. The repertoire was sequenced with immunoSEQ multiplex PCR; TCRdb's copy has only in-frame clones and lacks some. The table has 140,000 to 150,000 clones, around 49% seen once. The input for sequencing was CD4+ T cells sorted from blood, taken at week 0. These receptors came from a human donor with alopecia areata. The CDR3 runs from the conserved cysteine through the conserved F or W. The size of a clone is reported for some rows only, either as once, few or many, or as a class for expanded clones.

abundance	j_gene	v_gene	len	CDR3aa
.	TRBJ1-1	TRBV20-1	10	CSASNTEAFF
.	TRBJ2-7	TRBV6-5	15	CASSLWPGQAYEQYF
.	TRBJ2-6	TRBV7-6	18	CASSLGQIIKSGANVLTF
.	TRBJ1-5	TRBV7-9	12	CASSTPGQPQHF
.	TRBJ2-1	TRBV7-9	12	CASSLRGNEQFF
few	TRBJ1-2	TRBV27	14	CASSYRAGNYGYTF
.	TRBJ2-2	TRBV5-6	16	CASSWGSGPGAGELFF
.	TRBJ2-7	TRBV5-1	13	CASSPGQDKGQYF
.	TRBJ1-4	TRBV9	16	CASSVGGGATNEKLFF
few	TRBJ2-4	TRBV2	15	CASSEQLRAKNIQYF
.	TRBJ2-5	TRBV7-9	11	CASSPKETQYF
.	TRBJ1-1	TRBV29-1	13	CSVVSGQGTEAFF
.	TRBJ2-6	TRBV30	16	CARGTGGSGGANVLTF
few	TRBJ1-5	TRBV7-2	14	CASSLDLGNQPQHF
few	TRBJ2-3	TRBV5-1	15	CASSPEGVSTDTQYF
.	TRBJ2-5	TRBV7-2	11	CASSPGGTQYF
.	TRBJ1-2	TRBV7-2	12	CASSWADYGYTF
few	TRBJ2-5	TRBV29-1	14	CSAEGQGRSETQYF
.	TRBJ2-5	TRBV14	12	CASSQGQETQYF
few	TRBJ2-7	TRBV25-1	12	CASTQGGNEQYF
.	TRBJ1-1	TRBV27	13	CASSLLGNTEAFF
.	TRBJ2-2	TRBV4-2	15	CASSGARGLAGELFF
.	TRBJ2-2	TRBV4-2	14	CASSRTRDFGELFF
.	TRBJ2-3	TRBV7-2	15	CASSLTSGSTDTQYF
few	TRBJ1-2	TRBV4-1	15	CASSPTGTATYGYTF
few	TRBJ2-3	TRBV27	17	CASSFDALGGATDTQYF
.	TRBJ2-1	TRBV18	14	CASSRDRGHSEQFF
.	TRBJ2-1	TRBV30	15	CAWSEGSGRSNEQFF
.	TRBJ2-2	TRBV18	13	CASSSEMPGELFF
.	TRBJ1-1	TRBV15	13	CATAPGMNTEAFF
.	TRBJ2-5	TRBV2	11	CASSAGQTQYF
.	TRBJ2-5	TRBV29-1	11	CSSRGLETQYF
few	TRBJ2-7	TRBV30	12	CAWNRGGYEQYF
.	TRBJ2-7	TRBV15	13	CATSSGMWNEQYF
.	TRBJ1-5	TRBV10-2	16	CASSDRQGVGNQPQHF
few	TRBJ2-5	TRBV13	17	CASSLVTGTLMGETQYF
.	TRBJ2-6	TRBV2	16	CATPRGPLPGANVLTF
.	TRBJ2-1	TRBV7-2	16	CASRSAAGVVYNEQFF
.	TRBJ1-1	TRBV28	11	CASRFNTEAFF
.	TRBJ2-5	TRBV27	15	CASSAWPSPGETQYF
once	TRBJ2-7	TRBV2	13	CASSGGGRSEQYF
.	TRBJ2-3	TRBV5-4	14	CASSLDVAVGAQYF
.	TRBJ1-5	TRBV6-5	15	CASSAPGQGYQPQHF
.	TRBJ2-7	TRBV30	15	CAYGQGLRDSYEQYF
.	TRBJ1-2	TRBV7-2	14	CASSVGTGHYGYTF
.	TRBJ2-1	TRBV30	11	CAWSRGTGQFF
few	TRBJ1-2	TRBV7-2	12	CASSSWDRGYTF
few	TRBJ2-1	TRBV7-3	13	CASSLTSGRGKFF
.	TRBJ2-3	TRBV19	16	CASTNPSGQSTDTQYF
.	TRBJ1-2	TRBV2	12	CASTLSTYGYTF
.	TRBJ1-2	TRBV2	13	CASSEEGIGGYTF
.	TRBJ1-2	TRBV29-1	10	CSVETGGYTF